This passage covers 16 T cell receptor beta chains from one sample sequenced in a study of regulatory T cells in long-lasting Graves disease. Stated time point: persistent/refractory GD, antithyroid drugs over 5 years with positive TRAb. PBMCs provided the RNA from which the TCR library was made. Investigators prepared the TCR beta libraries by applying iRepertoire HTBI primers and Arm-PCR of CDR3 regions. TCRdb recomputed calls from the multiplex PCR reads with MiXCR, one row per CDR3 protein. There are about 420,000 distinct CDR3 sequences in the sample; around a quarter occur only once, and 26% lies in the top ten. Sequencing used peripheral blood mononuclear cells (PBMCs), obtained when the disease was refractory, from a patient treated with antithyroid drugs. These receptors all come from a female donor with Graves disease.

Details on this clonotype: It is likely a read error: a sequence one base away is far more abundant. The CDR3 region has the DNA TGTGCCAGCACATCGGGACAGGCCCCTTACGAGCGGTACTTC. Its translation: CASTSGQAPYERYF. V gene TRBV7-8 combines with J gene TRBJ2-7; 8 bases match TRBD1. Germline V gene data show CDR1 as SGHVS and CDR2 as FQNEAQ. The CDR3 covers 14 residues.

This clonotype was observed a few times. The genes are TRBV20-1 and TRBJ2-7; 8 bases are shared with TRBD2. The CDR3 consists of 19 residues. The junction had 20 bases not matched to a gene; V was cut back by 3 bases and J by 1 base. Germline CDR1 and CDR2: DFQATT and SNEGSKA (reference sequence). CDR3 sequence (DNA): TGCAGTGCTAGTATGCAGCGGGAGCCTTACCCTACAAGTTCCTACGAGCAGTACTTC. Its translation is CSASMQREPYPTSSYEQYF.

This clonotype occurred a few times. The chain combines TRBV2 with TRBJ1-2, with D possibly being TRBD1 (6 bases). Germline V CDR1 and CDR2: SNHLY, FYNNEI. Trimming took 5 bases from V and 0 from J, leaving 19 bases between them. The CDR3 runs 17 residues. CDR3 bases: TGTGCCAGCAGTTTGGGGGGGACACCAACTACTAACTATGGCTACACCTTC. Amino acid sequence: CASSLGGTPTTNYGYTF.

A single count supports this clonotype. This clone may be a read error of a much larger clone one base away. The chain employs TRBV2 and TRBJ2-7, with a possible D match to TRBD2 (6 bases). This CDR3 comprises 14 residues. Germline CDR1 is SNHLY and CDR2 is FYNNEI. The CDR3 here is CASSEGRDSCEQYF. Here the CDR3 DNA reads TGTGCCAGCAGTGAAGGGCGGGACTCCTGCGAGCAGTACTTC. Full variable domain (outside the CDR3, taken from reference TRBV2 and TRBJ2-7): EPEVTQTPSHQVTQMGQEVILRCVPISNHLYFYWYRQILGQKVEFLVSFYNNEISEKSEIFDDQFSVERPDGSNFTLKIRSTKLEDSAMYFCASSEGRDSCEQYFGPGTRLTVT.

The chain employs TRBV5-1 and TRBJ2-7; TRBD1 is a possible D gene (5 bases). CDR3 length equals 16 residues. The V and J ends lost 0 bases and 2 bases respectively, with 15 bases between them. CDR1 and CDR2 from the germline V gene are SGHRS and YFSETQ. CDR3 coding DNA: TGCGCCAGCAGCTTGGGACCCCAGGGTCACGCCTACGAGCAGTACTTC. Translating it yields CASSLGPQGHAYEQYF.

The chain joins TRBV11-2 to TRBJ1-5, with TRBD1 matching over 12 bases. The CDR3 length is 16 residues. Germline CDR1 reads SGHAT; CDR2 reads FQNNGV. V trimming: 3 bases; J trimming: 6 bases; junction bases outside the gene matches: 6. The chain's CDR3 is CASSLGGTGGSQPQHF. The CDR3 nucleotides read TGTGCCAGCAGCTTGGGCGGGACAGGGGGCTCTCAGCCCCAGCATTTT.

This clonotype was counted once. The chain uses TRBV9 and TRBJ2-7, with D possibly being TRBD1 (5 bases). The V gene's germline CDR1 is SGDLS and CDR2 YYNGEE. V lost 2 bases to trimming and J lost 4 bases, with 13 bases between them. This CDR3 has 14 residues. CDR3 sequence: CASSVSDPGYEQYF. Here the CDR3 DNA reads TGTGCCAGCAGCGTCTCAGATCCAGGGTACGAGCAGTACTTC.

In this sample, this clonotype turned up a few times. The V call is TRBV2, the J call TRBJ1-1; no clear D. This CDR3 comprises 13 residues. The germline V and J ends were trimmed by 11 bases and 3 bases, with 16 bases remaining between them. Germline V gives CDR1 SNHLY, CDR2 FYNNEI. CDR3 in DNA: TGTGCCGGTTCTGACGATAGGGACACTGAAGCTTTCTTT. Amino acid sequence: CAGSDDRDTEAFF.

This clonotype was detected many times. V usage is TRBV28 and J usage is TRBJ2-7; no reliable D call. Trimming pared 7 bases from V and 2 bases from J, leaving 9 bases between. Germline V gene data show CDR1 as MDHEN and CDR2 as SYDVKM. This CDR3 region has 12 residues. CDR3 loop: CASTGSTYEQYF. The CDR3 coding sequence is TGTGCCAGCACCGGCAGTACCTACGAGCAGTACTTC.

The gene calls are TRBV27 and TRBJ2-7, with 10 bases lining up with TRBD2. In germline, CDR1 is MNHEY, CDR2 SMNVEV (reference sequence). V gave up 6 bases and J gave up 3 bases; unmatched junction bases: 8. The CDR3 loop spans 15 amino acids. This CDR3 reads CASRNPLAGVYEQYF. The CDR3 DNA reads as TGTGCCAGCAGAAATCCCCTAGCGGGGGTCTACGAGCAGTACTTC.

V and J are TRBV5-1 and TRBJ1-6; D not certain. V shed 3 bases and J shed 5 bases, with 12 bases lying between them. The germline V gene encodes CDR1 SGHRS and CDR2 YFSETQ. The CDR3 is 15 amino acids. This CDR3 reads CASSSGLPNNSPLHF. The CDR3 DNA reads as TGCGCCAGCAGCTCTGGACTTCCCAATAATTCACCCCTCCACTTT.

This clonotype has only a few counts. This rearrangement joins TRBV27 to TRBJ1-4; the match to TRBD1 covers 7 bases. Germline values: CDR1 MNHEY, CDR2 SMNVEV (reference sequence). This CDR3 comprises 14 residues. With V trimmed by 8 bases and J by 3 bases, 6 bases remained unmatched. CDR3 sequence: CASSPGQPNEKLFF. The CDR3 nucleotides read TGTGCCAGCTCCCCGGGACAGCCTAATGAAAAACTGTTTTTT.

This chain joins TRBV19 and TRBJ1-1; no clear D. The V and J ends lost 3 bases and 1 base respectively, with 12 bases between them. The CDR3 length is 15 residues. From germline, CDR1 is LNHDA and CDR2 SQIVND (reference sequence). In DNA form, the CDR3 reads TGTGCCAGTAGTATCGCGGCAGGAAGGAACACTGAAGCTTTCTTT. Protein: CASSIAAGRNTEAFF.

This clonotype has just one count. The gene calls are TRBV20-1 and TRBJ2-1; no firm D call. Between the trimmed V and J ends, which lost 3 bases and 4 bases, there was a span of 10 bases. Per the germline V gene, CDR1 is DFQATT and CDR2 is SNEGSKA (reference sequence). There are 13 residues in the CDR3. The CDR3 DNA is TGCAGTGCTAGGGTCGCGAATTACAATGAGCAGTTCTTC. Translating it yields CSARVANYNEQFF.

V usage is TRBV6-1 and J usage is TRBJ1-2, with D perhaps matching TRBD1 (5 bases). CDR1 and CDR2 from the germline V gene are MNHNS and SASEGT. The CDR3 length is 12 residues. Trimming stripped 7 bases from V and 4 bases from J, with 10 bases between. This CDR3 reads CASTTGSYGYTF. The CDR3 DNA sequence: TGTGCCAGCACTACAGGATCCTATGGCTACACCTTC.

This clonotype was detected only a few times. This chain joins TRBV7-2 and TRBJ1-1, with 7 bases lining up with TRBD1. Trimming removed 0 bases from V and 7 bases from J; junction bases left unmatched: 8. The CDR3 runs to 15 residues. Germline lookup yields CDR1 SGHTA and CDR2 FQGNSA. CDR3 in DNA: TGTGCCAGCAGCTTAGCGCCGGGACAGCAATATGAAGCTTTCTTT. Translation: CASSLAPGQQYEAFF. Drawing the rest from reference TRBV7-2 and TRBJ1-1, the complete variable domain is GAGVSQSPSNKVTEKGKDVELRCDPISGHTALYWYRQSLGQGLEFLIYFQGNSAPDKSGLPSDRFSAERTGGSVSTLTIQRTQQEDSAVYLCASSLAPGQQYEAFFGQGTRLTVV.